These T cell receptor beta chains were read from a single sample in a study of OX40 agonist ivuxolimab in advanced cancers. Produced via immunoSEQ multiplex PCR; TCRdb's table is partial and in-frame only. The sample yields tens of thousands of clones, approximately 92% seen once. Specimen: CD4+ or CD8+ T cells sorted from blood, collected in a trial of the OX40 agonist ivuxolimab. The receptors were gathered from an adult with an advanced solid tumor such as melanoma, head and neck, liver or kidney cancer. Each CDR3 is given with its conserved first and last residue.

V gene,J gene,CDR3 protein
TRBV5-1,TRBJ2-3,CASSSRLAGVTDTQYF
TRBV7-9,TRBJ1-2,CASSLEDRGSRYGYTF
TRBV9,TRBJ1-1,CASSVGGQSMNTEAFF
TRBV5-4,TRBJ1-4,CASSEGDEKLFF
TRBV9,TRBJ1-1,CASSVGTATEAFF
TRBV29-1,TRBJ2-3,CSVIGLAGAPTSTDTQYF
TRBV29-1,TRBJ2-7,CSVEDNRETYEQYF
TRBV7-9,TRBJ2-7,CASSLDRAYEQYF
TRBV7-9,TRBJ2-7,CASSLSDPIFRYEQYF
TRBV4-2,TRBJ1-5,CASSQEGAGSNQPQHF
TRBV4-1,TRBJ2-3,CASSHQWDLTDTQYF
TRBV6-5,TRBJ2-5,CASSYWGTQYF
TRBV27,TRBJ2-6,CASSLTGPSGANVLTF
TRBV7-3,TRBJ2-7,CASSFGSGTYEQYF
TRBV19,TRBJ2-2,CASSIDRGKVSGELFF
TRBV11-2,TRBJ2-5,CASSSIREAQETQYF
TRBV29-1,TRBJ2-1,CSVQGHEHPGFNEQFF
TRBV9,TRBJ2-2,CASSVGGELFF
TRBV7-6,TRBJ2-1,CASSLAPSGSHNEQFF
TRBV10-3,TRBJ2-7,CAISELAGGDRGEQYF
TRBV7-6,TRBJ2-1,CASSLEPGYNEQFF
TRBV29-1,TRBJ2-5,CSVVSETQYF
TRBV28,TRBJ1-2,CASSPRGGRDYGYTF
TRBV19,TRBJ2-1,CASTPRAKHYNEQFF
TRBV4-1,TRBJ1-1,CASSLAGVGTEAFF
TRBV4-1,TRBJ2-7,CASSQGPGLAYEQYF
TRBV11-2,TRBJ2-7,CASSLDPGPYEQYF
TRBV9,TRBJ2-5,CASSLSAGGQETQYF
TRBV5-1,TRBJ1-1,CASSLWGVNTEAFF
TRBV6-6,TRBJ2-3,CPKGGAGLLDTQYF
TRBV9,TRBJ1-1,CASSAHRVGTEAFF
TRBV5-1,TRBJ1-3,CASSLGTAGNTIYF
TRBV7-9,TRBJ2-2,CASSSPVGGWSGELFF
TRBV6-4,TRBJ2-1,CASSEGLADSNEQFF
TRBV30,TRBJ1-5,CAWSVRGYSNQPQHF
TRBV6-6,-,CASSKCGTGGCEQYF
TRBV27,TRBJ2-7,CASSPLGGALYEQYF
TRBV6-6,TRBJ1-6,CASSFSEGNSPLHF
TRBV5-6,TRBJ1-2,CASSFSGTGNYGYTF
TRBV7-2,TRBJ1-1,CASSFLRVWVTEAFF
TRBV19,TRBJ1-3,CASRTGTGPSGNTIYF
TRBV19,TRBJ2-1,CASSPGTSVSFSYNEQFF
TRBV7-3,TRBJ2-2,CASSPGRQVNTGELFF
TRBV5-1,TRBJ2-1,CASSFYRGNNEQFF
TRBV10-2,TRBJ1-5,CASSEGTYSNQPQHF
TRBV29-1,TRBJ2-3,CSVEVRGSTDTQYF
TRBV19,TRBJ2-2,CASSIGAGVWTGELFF
TRBV2,TRBJ2-3,CASSDPQVLSSSTDTQYF
TRBV30,TRBJ2-7,CADPSSYEQYF
TRBV6-4,TRBJ2-2,CASSDSAATGELFF
TRBV19,TRBJ1-1,CASSTSGTPNTEAFF
TRBV4-1,TRBJ1-1,CASSPLGTGVGVTEAFF
TRBV5-5,TRBJ1-6,CASSPGTGGNSPLHF
TRBV10-3,TRBJ2-7,CATLRDNSYEQYF
TRBV9,TRBJ2-3,CASSSRGERVDTQYF